A single sample gave rise to the 9 T cell receptor beta chains below, sequenced in a study of cytomegalovirus exposure and HLA in healthy donors. With 60 Vbeta and 13 Jbeta primers, the PCR was carried out. This table comes from immunoSEQ multiplex PCR, and its TCRdb copy is limited to in-frame clones, with some not included. This sample has about 150,000 clones; 65% to 85% occur once, and the top ten carry about 5.6%. Sequencing was carried out using PBMCs. The receptor source for this set is a woman aged 35 to 49 in good health and CMV-seropositive.

The J gene is TRBJ2-7, the V gene TRBV7-9; a possible D gene is TRBD2 (6 bases). Germline assignment: CDR1 SEHNR and CDR2 FQNEAQ (reference sequence). Trimming removed 0 bases at V and 0 bases at J, with 18 bases between. The CDR3 runs 18 residues. The CDR3 DNA reads TGTGCCAGCAGCTTAGCTAGGGGTCGCGGGGATAGCTCCTACGAGCAGTACTTC. Translated, it gives CASSLARGRGDSSYEQYF.

The chain recombines TRBV18 with TRBJ1-1; TRBD1 matches at 10 bases. The length of the CDR3 is 15 residues. The trim removed 5 bases at V and 1 base at J, leaving 4 bases unmatched. Germline CDR1 and CDR2: KGHSH and LQKENI. This chain's CDR3 is CASSAGQGQNTEAFF. DNA for the CDR3: TGTGCCAGCTCAGCGGGACAGGGGCAGAACACTGAAGCTTTCTTT.

The genes are TRBV4-2 and TRBJ2-3, with 7 bases fitting TRBD2. Trimming took 0 bases from V and 5 from J; bases not matched to a gene: 11. The V gene's germline CDR1 is LGHNA and CDR2 YNFKEQ. The CDR3 runs 17 residues. This CDR3 is CASSQDLSSGGGDTQYF. CDR3 nucleotides: TGTGCCAGCAGCCAAGATCTTTCTAGCGGAGGAGGAGATACGCAGTATTTT.

The chain uses TRBV6-6 and TRBJ2-3; 8 positions match TRBD1. There are 13 residues in the CDR3. Trimming cost V 6 bases and J 2 bases; bases outside gene matches: 1. Germline values: CDR1 MNHNY, CDR2 SVGAGI (reference sequence). In DNA form, the CDR3 reads TGTGCCAGCAGGGACAGGGTCACAGATACGCAGTATTTT. Encoded protein: CASRDRVTDTQYF.

This rearrangement joins TRBV30 to TRBJ1-6; D is possibly TRBD1 (5 bases). The germline V and J ends were trimmed by 0 bases and 9 bases, with 9 bases remaining between them. The CDR3 totals 13 residues. From germline, CDR1 is GTSNPN and CDR2 SVGIG (reference sequence). The CDR3 sequence is CAWSVGVTSPLHF. The CDR3 DNA sequence: TGTGCCTGGAGTGTAGGGGTTACTTCACCCCTCCACTTT.

The chain joins TRBV7-8 to TRBJ2-1; 7 nucleotides agree with TRBD2. The junction had 3 bases not matched to a gene; V was cut back by 2 bases and J by 5 bases. The germline V gene encodes CDR1 SGHVS and CDR2 FQNEAQ. This CDR3 has 14 residues. The CDR3, as DNA: TGTGCCAGCAGCTTACCTAGCGGAAACAATGAGCAGTTCTTC. It yields the protein CASSLPSGNNEQFF. The entire variable domain, with the rest obtained from reference TRBV7-8 and TRBJ2-1, is as follows: GAGVSQSPRYKVAKRGQDVALRCDPISGHVSLFWYQQALGQGPEFLTYFQNEAQLDKSGLPSDRFFAERPEGSVSTLKIQRTQQEDSAVYLCASSLPSGNNEQFFGPGTRLTVL.

This chain connects TRBV10-3 to TRBJ2-2; 7 bases are shared with TRBD1. V gave up 0 bases and J gave up 2 bases; unmatched junction bases: 6. Germline V lookup: CDR1 ENHRY, CDR2 SYGVKD. The CDR3 runs to 17 residues. CDR3 region: CAISESRGQINTGELFF. CDR3 DNA sequence: TGTGCCATCAGTGAGTCGAGGGGACAGATTAACACCGGGGAGCTGTTTTTT.

As for this clone: Other DNA sequences from this sample encode an identical CDR3 as well. The V gene is TRBV5-4, the J gene TRBJ2-3; 10 bases agree with TRBD2. Germline V gene lookup returns CDR1 SGHNT and CDR2 YYREEE (reference sequence). CDR3 size: 16 residues. Unmatched junction bases numbered 4, after V lost 1 base and J lost 2 bases. DNA for the CDR3: TGTGCCAGCAGCTTGTCAGCGGGAGGGCCCACAGATACGCAGTATTTT. It specifies CASSLSAGGPTDTQYF.

This rearrangement joins TRBV9 to TRBJ2-1; TRBD2 agrees at 8 bases. Germline values: CDR1 SGDLS, CDR2 YYNGEE. The V and J ends lost 4 bases and 10 bases, in that order; junction bases with no gene match: 16. The CDR3 runs 16 residues. The CDR3 protein is CASSPTSGGPVAEQFF. The DNA of the CDR3 is TGTGCCAGCAGCCCAACTAGCGGAGGGCCGGTGGCGGAGCAGTTCTTC.